Each of the 23 T cell receptor beta chains below was sequenced from the same sample in a study of control samples from healthy donors and cancer patients. Clones were sequenced by immunoSEQ multiplex PCR, and TCRdb holds only the in-frame ones, with some missing. This table has approximately 86,000 clones, 85% to 90% appearing once. The sequencing sample was made of blood. All receptors come from a middle-aged woman in good health.

This chain uses TRBV18 with TRBJ2-7; 8 positions agree with TRBD1. Losses at the gene ends were 0 bases for V and 3 bases for J; bases not matched to a gene: 1. Per the germline V gene, CDR1 is KGHSH and CDR2 is LQKENI. This CDR3 is 14 amino acids long. The CDR3 loop reads CASSPPGTGYEQYF. The CDR3 nucleotides are TGTGCCAGCTCACCACCCGGGACAGGCTACGAGCAGTACTTC.

Here the CDR3 DNA reads TGTGCCAGCAGCCTGCGGGGGACGTCCTACGAGCAGTACTTC. Translated: CASSLRGTSYEQYF. The chain is built from TRBV5-6 and TRBJ2-7, with 7 bases fitting TRBD2. Germline CDR1 reads SGHDT; CDR2 reads YYEEEE. V lost 4 bases to trimming and J lost 1 base; unmatched junction nucleotides: 5. The CDR3 totals 14 residues.

J is TRBJ2-1 and V is TRBV7-9; the D gene is possibly TRBD1 (5 bases). Trimming shortened V by 6 bases and J by 6 bases, and 15 bases separated the two germline ends. CDR1 and CDR2 (germline): SEHNR, FQNEAQ (reference sequence). The length of the CDR3 is 14 residues. The CDR3 DNA follows: TGTGCCAGCAGACTAACTCTAAGGGGCAATGAGCAGTTCTTC. Translating it yields CASRLTLRGNEQFF.

The J gene is TRBJ1-2, the V gene TRBV30, with D uncertain. This CDR3 has 13 amino acids. Germline values: CDR1 GTSNPN, CDR2 SVGIG (reference sequence). The ends were cut back, 0 bases at V and 6 bases at J, with 11 bases in the middle. As DNA, the CDR3 is TGTGCCTGGAGTGTTGGACCCACGGATGGCTACACCTTC. Translated: CAWSVGPTDGYTF.

The V gene is TRBV7-2, the J gene TRBJ2-5, with D unresolved. V lost 2 bases to trimming and J lost 5 bases, with 15 bases between them. The CDR3 is 15 amino acids. Germline V gene sequence: CDR1 SGHTA, CDR2 FQGNSA. CDR3 in DNA: TGTGCCAGCAGCTTAAGACTGTGGGGTCGGGAGACCCAGTACTTC. Its protein is CASSLRLWGRETQYF.

The chain recombines TRBV15 with TRBJ2-3; 8 bases match TRBD2. This CDR3 spans 17 amino acids. In germline, CDR1 is LNHNV, CDR2 YYDKDF (reference sequence). V lost 0 bases, J lost 0 bases, and 5 bases stayed unmatched. CDR3 in amino acids: CATSRDGTRRSTDTQYF. The CDR3 region has the DNA TGTGCCACCAGCAGAGATGGGACTAGGCGCAGCACAGATACGCAGTATTTT.

The chain recombines TRBV11-1 with TRBJ1-1, with 8 positions matching TRBD1. After removal of 1 base from V and 2 bases from J, the junction contained 3 bases not matched to a gene. The CDR3 covers 15 residues. Germline loops: CDR1 SGHAT, CDR2 FQDESV (reference sequence). The CDR3 nucleotides read TGTGCCAGCAGCTTAGTAACAGGGGGAAACACTGAAGCTTTCTTT. Translated, it gives CASSLVTGGNTEAFF.

This chain links TRBV6-1 with TRBJ2-3; TRBD2 matches 8 bases. The CDR3 has 17 residues. The germline V gene has CDR1 MNHNS and CDR2 SASEGT. V was pared by 1 base and J by 2 bases, with 8 bases of the junction left unmatched. The CDR3 region is CASSEGSGGGFTDTQYF. CDR3 coding DNA: TGTGCCAGCAGTGAAGGGTCGGGCGGGGGGTTCACAGATACGCAGTATTTT.

The chain combines TRBV6-6 with TRBJ2-7; TRBD1 is a possible D gene (7 bases). This CDR3 contains 15 residues. Trimming pared 4 bases from V and 6 bases from J, leaving 19 bases between. Germline V gene lookup returns CDR1 MNHNY and CDR2 SVGAGI (reference sequence). The CDR3 DNA sequence: TGTGCCAGCAGTTCCCCCCCCAGGGGGGAACGCGAGCAGTACTTC. Amino acids: CASSSPPRGEREQYF.

This clone was observed a few times. The V call is TRBV7-2, the J call TRBJ2-7; 8 positions agree with TRBD1. V trimming: 0 bases; J trimming: 3 bases; junction bases outside the gene matches: 1. The CDR3 covers 14 residues. CDR1 is SGHTA and CDR2 is FQGNSA in the germline V gene. The CDR3 reads CASSLATGDYEQYF. CDR3 sequence (DNA): TGTGCCAGCAGCTTAGCGACAGGGGACTACGAGCAGTACTTC. The whole variable domain, filled in from reference TRBV7-2 and TRBJ2-7, reads GAGVSQSPSNKVTEKGKDVELRCDPISGHTALYWYRQSLGQGLEFLIYFQGNSAPDKSGLPSDRFSAERTGGSVSTLTIQRTQQEDSAVYLCASSLATGDYEQYFGPGTRLTVT.

The genes are TRBV29-1 and TRBJ2-2, with TRBD2 identical over 13 bases. The trim removed 7 bases at V and 3 bases at J, leaving 5 bases unmatched. This CDR3 comprises 15 residues. CDR1 is SQVTM and CDR2 is ANQGSEA in the germline V gene. For the CDR3, the DNA is TGCAGCGGTAGACTAGCGGGGGGTGACACCGGGGAGCTGTTTTTT. It is translated as CSGRLAGGDTGELFF.

The chain couples TRBV12-3 or TRBV12-4 to TRBJ1-1; 7 positions agree with TRBD1. CDR3 size: 13 residues. Trimming removed 5 bases from V and 4 bases from J; junction bases left unmatched: 4. The CDR3 nucleotides are TGTGCCAGCAGTGATAACAGGGGCACTGAAGCTTTCTTT. Translation gives CASSDNRGTEAFF.

Points on this clone: The same CDR3 also results from other DNA sequences found in this sample. The CDR3 DNA follows: TGCGCCAGCAGCCAAGGGCGGGGTGACACCGGGGAGCTGTTTTTT. Its protein product is CASSQGRGDTGELFF. The chain has TRBV4-1 and TRBJ2-2, with D maybe TRBD2 (6 bases). Trimming shortened V by 1 base and J by 3 bases, and 9 bases separated the two germline ends. The CDR3 spans 15 residues. Germline loops: CDR1 MGHRA, CDR2 YSYEKL.

This clone is a singleton in its sample. The chain joins TRBV14 to TRBJ1-5, with TRBD1 matching 7 bases. CDR1 is SGHDN and CDR2 is FVKESK in the germline V gene. V gave up 3 bases and J gave up 7 bases; unmatched junction bases: 12. This CDR3 is built from 16 residues. The CDR3 DNA reads as TGTGCCAGCAGCCATAAGCACAGGGGTGCGATGCAGCCCCAGCATTTT. Translating it yields CASSHKHRGAMQPQHF.

The chain is built from TRBV19 and TRBJ1-4; tentatively, D is TRBD1 (5 bases). This CDR3 has 14 amino acids. In germline, CDR1 is LNHDA, CDR2 SQIVND (reference sequence). V was shortened by 3 bases and J by 11 bases, with 16 bases between the two germline ends. The CDR3 DNA follows: TGTGCCAGTAGTATCCGCCAGGGCGGGACGAAACTGTTTTTT. Residues: CASSIRQGGTKLFF.

The V gene is TRBV6-1, the J gene TRBJ1-1; 8 bases fit TRBD1. Trimming cost V 1 base and J 3 bases; bases outside gene matches: 1. CDR1 is MNHNS, CDR2 SASEGT, per germline. The CDR3 runs 14 residues. CDR3 loop: CASSEDRGDTEAFF. CDR3 bases: TGTGCCAGCAGTGAAGACAGGGGGGACACTGAAGCTTTCTTT.

CDR3 in amino acids: CASSPRGGQAFF. In DNA form, the CDR3 reads TGTGCCAGCAGCCCTCGCGGGGGTCAGGCTTTCTTT. This chain connects TRBV3-1 (or the pseudogene TRBV3-2) to TRBJ1-1; D may be TRBD1 (5 bases). The CDR3 consists of 12 residues. The germline V gene has CDR1 LGHDT and CDR2 YNNKEL (reference sequence). V dropped 4 bases and J dropped 11 bases, with 14 bases sitting between them.

The chain employs TRBV7-2 and TRBJ1-6; unclear D gene. The CDR3 has 15 residues. Germline V lookup: CDR1 SGHTA, CDR2 FQGNSA. Trimming pared 5 bases from V and 7 bases from J, leaving 15 bases between. Here the CDR3 DNA reads TGTGCCAGCAGCAAAGGAGGCAGGTCGAATTCACCCCTCCACTTT. Protein: CASSKGGRSNSPLHF.

This sequence joins TRBV5-1 and TRBJ1-1, with D uncertain. Germline CDR1 reads SGHRS; CDR2 reads YFSETQ. There are 13 residues in the CDR3. With 1 base removed from V and 4 bases from J, the gap between germline ends came to 8 bases. The CDR3 sequence is CASSLHLGTEAFF. The CDR3 DNA follows: TGCGCCAGCAGCTTGCATCTTGGCACTGAAGCTTTCTTT. The whole variable domain, remainder taken from reference TRBV5-1 and TRBJ1-1, is KAGVTQTPRYLIKTRGQQVTLSCSPISGHRSVSWYQQTPGQGLQFLFEYFSETQRNKGNFPGRFSGRQFSNSRSEMNVSTLELGDSALYLCASSLHLGTEAFFGQGTRLTVV.

The chain links TRBV9 to TRBJ2-6; the D is unclear. The CDR3 has 14 residues. Germline CDR1 and CDR2: SGDLS and YYNGEE. V gave up 5 bases and J gave up 2 bases, with 8 bases separating them. The CDR3 is CASSLNAGANVLTF. In DNA form, the CDR3 reads TGTGCCAGCAGTCTTAACGCTGGGGCCAACGTCCTGACTTTC.

The J gene is TRBJ1-4, the V gene TRBV5-1, with a tentative D call TRBD1 (6 bases). The CDR3 has 20 residues. Germline lookup yields CDR1 SGHRS and CDR2 YFSETQ. V was shortened by 0 bases and J by 5 bases, with 26 bases between the two germline ends. CDR3 in amino acids: CASSLAAGDTRSIINEKLFF. The CDR3 bases are TGCGCCAGCAGCTTGGCGGCAGGGGATACGAGGTCGATTATCAATGAAAAACTGTTTTTT. The full variable domain, its missing parts supplied by reference TRBV5-1 and TRBJ1-4, is KAGVTQTPRYLIKTRGQQVTLSCSPISGHRSVSWYQQTPGQGLQFLFEYFSETQRNKGNFPGRFSGRQFSNSRSEMNVSTLELGDSALYLCASSLAAGDTRSIINEKLFFGSGTQLSVL.

This rearrangement joins TRBV25-1 to TRBJ1-2, with TRBD1 identical over 7 bases. There are 16 residues in the CDR3. After removal of 2 bases from V and 8 bases from J, the junction contained 14 bases not matched to a gene. Per the germline V gene, CDR1 is MGHDK and CDR2 is SYGVNS. The DNA of the CDR3 is TGTGCCAGCAGTGAAGGGGGGACAGAAGGGAAAAGGGGCTACACCTTC. As protein: CASSEGGTEGKRGYTF.

This clone has just a few counts. The chain is built from TRBV7-3 and TRBJ1-2; 7 bases align to TRBD1. With V trimmed by 4 bases and J by 7 bases, 6 bases remained unmatched. The CDR3 covers 13 residues. Per germline, CDR1 SGHTA and CDR2 FQGTGA. The CDR3, as DNA: TGTGCCAGCAGCTCCACAGGGGAGGGTGGCTACACCTTC. Its translation is CASSSTGEGGYTF.